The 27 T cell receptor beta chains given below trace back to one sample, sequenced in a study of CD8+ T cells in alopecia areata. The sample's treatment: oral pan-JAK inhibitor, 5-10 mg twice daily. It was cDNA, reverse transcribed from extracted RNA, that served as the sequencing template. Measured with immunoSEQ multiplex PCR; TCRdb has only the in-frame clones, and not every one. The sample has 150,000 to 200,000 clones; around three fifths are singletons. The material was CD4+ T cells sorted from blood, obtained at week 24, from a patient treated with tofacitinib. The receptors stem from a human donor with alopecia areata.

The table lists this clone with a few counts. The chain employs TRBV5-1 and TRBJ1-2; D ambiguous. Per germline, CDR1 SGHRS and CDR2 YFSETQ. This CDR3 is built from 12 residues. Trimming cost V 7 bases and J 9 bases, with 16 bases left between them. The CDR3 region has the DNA TGCGCCAGCCGCCTGGACCGGATGAGCTACACCTTC. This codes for CASRLDRMSYTF.

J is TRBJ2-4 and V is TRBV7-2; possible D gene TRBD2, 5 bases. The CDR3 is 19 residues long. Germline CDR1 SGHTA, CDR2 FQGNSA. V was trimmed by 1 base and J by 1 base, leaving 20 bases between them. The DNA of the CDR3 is TGTGCCAGCAGCTTAGGAAGATTTTCGGGGAAGAAGGCCAAAAACATTCAGTACTTC. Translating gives CASSLGRFSGKKAKNIQYF.

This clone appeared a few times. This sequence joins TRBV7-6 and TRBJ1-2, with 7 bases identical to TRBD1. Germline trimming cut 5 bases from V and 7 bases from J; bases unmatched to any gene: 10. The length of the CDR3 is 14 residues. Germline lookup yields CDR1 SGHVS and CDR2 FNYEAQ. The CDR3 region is CASSLRQGHGGYTF. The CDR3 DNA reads TGTGCCAGCAGCCTGCGACAGGGCCATGGTGGCTACACCTTC.

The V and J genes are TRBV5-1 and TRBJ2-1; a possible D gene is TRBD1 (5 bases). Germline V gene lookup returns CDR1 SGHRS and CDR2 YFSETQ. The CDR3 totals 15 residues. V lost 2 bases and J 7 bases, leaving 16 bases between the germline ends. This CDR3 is CASSLVAQGGNEQFF. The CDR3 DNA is TGCGCCAGCAGCTTAGTGGCTCAGGGTGGAAATGAGCAGTTCTTC.

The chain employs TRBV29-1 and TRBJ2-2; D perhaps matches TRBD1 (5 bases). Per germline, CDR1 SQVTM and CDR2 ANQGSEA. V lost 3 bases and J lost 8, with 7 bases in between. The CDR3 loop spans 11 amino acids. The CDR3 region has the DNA TGCAGCGTTGAGGGGCAGGGGGAGCTGTTTTTT. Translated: CSVEGQGELFF.

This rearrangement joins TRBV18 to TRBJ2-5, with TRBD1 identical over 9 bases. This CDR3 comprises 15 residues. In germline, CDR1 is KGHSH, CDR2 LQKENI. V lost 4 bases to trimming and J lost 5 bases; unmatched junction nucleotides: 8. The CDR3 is CASSLRTGVAETQYF. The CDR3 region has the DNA TGTGCCAGCTCACTGAGGACAGGGGTTGCGGAGACCCAGTACTTC.

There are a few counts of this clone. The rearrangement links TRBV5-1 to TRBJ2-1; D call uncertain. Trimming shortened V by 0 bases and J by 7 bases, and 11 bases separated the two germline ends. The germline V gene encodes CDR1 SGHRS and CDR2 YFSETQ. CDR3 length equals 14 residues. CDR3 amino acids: CASSLVSSYNEQFF. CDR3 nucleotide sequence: TGCGCCAGCAGCTTGGTGTCTTCTTATAATGAGCAGTTCTTC.

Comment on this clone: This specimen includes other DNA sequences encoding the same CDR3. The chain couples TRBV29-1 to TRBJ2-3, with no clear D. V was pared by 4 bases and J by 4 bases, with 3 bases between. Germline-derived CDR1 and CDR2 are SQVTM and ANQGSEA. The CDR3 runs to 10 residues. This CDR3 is CSVGPDTQYF. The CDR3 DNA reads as TGCAGCGTTGGGCCAGATACGCAGTATTTT.

This CDR3 reads CASSVGQHSNQPQHF. In DNA, the CDR3 is TGTGCCAGCAGCGTCGGACAGCATAGCAATCAGCCCCAGCATTTT. The V gene is TRBV6-5, the J gene TRBJ1-5; D might be TRBD1 (6 bases). CDR3 length: 15 residues. The V gene lost 6 bases and the J gene lost 0 bases, with 12 bases spanning the gap. Germline-derived CDR1 and CDR2 are MNHEY and SVGAGI.

CDR3 sequence: CAWSLNREQFF. The CDR3 DNA reads as TGTGCCTGGAGTTTAAACCGTGAGCAGTTCTTC. This sequence joins TRBV30 and TRBJ2-1, with D unclear. V lost 2 bases and J 9 bases, leaving 8 bases between the germline ends. The CDR3 consists of 11 residues. The germline gives CDR1 GTSNPN, CDR2 SVGIG (reference sequence).

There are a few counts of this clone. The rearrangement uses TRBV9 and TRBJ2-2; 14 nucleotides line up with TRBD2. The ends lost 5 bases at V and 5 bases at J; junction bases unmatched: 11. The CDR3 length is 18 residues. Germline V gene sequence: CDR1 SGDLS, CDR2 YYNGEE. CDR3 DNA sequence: TGTGCCAGCAGTCTCTTCACCGGGACTAGCGGGGGAACCGGGGAGCTGTTTTTT. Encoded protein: CASSLFTGTSGGTGELFF.

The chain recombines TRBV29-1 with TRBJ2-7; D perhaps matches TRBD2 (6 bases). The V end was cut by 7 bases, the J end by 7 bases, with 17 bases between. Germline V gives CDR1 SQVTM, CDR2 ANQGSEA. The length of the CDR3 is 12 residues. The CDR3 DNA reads TGCAGCGCAGGACACGGCGGAGGGGAGCAGTACTTC. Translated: CSAGHGGGEQYF.

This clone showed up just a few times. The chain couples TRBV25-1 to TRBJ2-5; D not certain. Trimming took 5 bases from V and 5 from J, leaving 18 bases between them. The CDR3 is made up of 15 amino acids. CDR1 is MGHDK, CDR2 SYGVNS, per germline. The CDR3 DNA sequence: TGTGCCAGCAGTTCCCCCCAACAAGGTCGGGAGACCCAGTACTTC. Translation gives CASSSPQQGRETQYF.

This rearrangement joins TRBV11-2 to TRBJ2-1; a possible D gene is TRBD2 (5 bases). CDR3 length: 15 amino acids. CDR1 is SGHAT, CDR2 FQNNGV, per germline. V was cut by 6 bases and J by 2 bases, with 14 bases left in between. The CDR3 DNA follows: TGTGCCAGCAGGTCGGGGTCGACCGCCTACAATGAGCAGTTCTTC. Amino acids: CASRSGSTAYNEQFF.

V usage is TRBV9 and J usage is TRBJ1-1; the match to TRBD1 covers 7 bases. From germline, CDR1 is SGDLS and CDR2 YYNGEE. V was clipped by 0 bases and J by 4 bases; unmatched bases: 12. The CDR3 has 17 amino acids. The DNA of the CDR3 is TGTGCCAGCAGCGTAGGGGGGACAGCCAGGAGGAGCACTGAAGCTTTCTTT. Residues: CASSVGGTARRSTEAFF. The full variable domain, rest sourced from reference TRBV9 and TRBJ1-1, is DSGVTQTPKHLITATGQRVTLRCSPRSGDLSVYWYQQSLDQGLQFLIQYYNGEERAKGNILERFSAQQFPDLHSELNLSSLELGDSALYFCASSVGGTARRSTEAFFGQGTRLTVV.

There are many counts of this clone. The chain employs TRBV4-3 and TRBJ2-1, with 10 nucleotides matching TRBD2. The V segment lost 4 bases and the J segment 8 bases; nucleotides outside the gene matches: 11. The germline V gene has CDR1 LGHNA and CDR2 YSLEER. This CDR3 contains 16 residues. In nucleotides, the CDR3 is TGCGCCAGCAGCCTTCGTACTAGCGGGGAAAGCGATGAGCAGTTCTTC. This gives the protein CASSLRTSGESDEQFF.

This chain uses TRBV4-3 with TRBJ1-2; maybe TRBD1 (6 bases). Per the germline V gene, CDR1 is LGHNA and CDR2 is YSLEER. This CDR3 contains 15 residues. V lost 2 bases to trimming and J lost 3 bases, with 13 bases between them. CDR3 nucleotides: TGCGCCAGCAGCCAACACAGGGACTTAGACTATGGCTACACCTTC. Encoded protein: CASSQHRDLDYGYTF.

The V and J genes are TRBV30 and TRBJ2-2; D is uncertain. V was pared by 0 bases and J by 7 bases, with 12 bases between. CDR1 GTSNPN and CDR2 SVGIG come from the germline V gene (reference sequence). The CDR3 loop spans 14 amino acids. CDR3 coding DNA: TGTGCCTGGAGTGTTTCATCAGGTGGCGGGGAGCTGTTTTTT. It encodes CAWSVSSGGGELFF.

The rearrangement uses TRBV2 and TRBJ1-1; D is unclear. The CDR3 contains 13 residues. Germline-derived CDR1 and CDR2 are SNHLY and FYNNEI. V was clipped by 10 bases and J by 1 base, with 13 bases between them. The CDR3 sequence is CATRTDANTEAFF. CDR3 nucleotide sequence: TGTGCCACGCGGACGGATGCGAACACTGAAGCTTTCTTT.

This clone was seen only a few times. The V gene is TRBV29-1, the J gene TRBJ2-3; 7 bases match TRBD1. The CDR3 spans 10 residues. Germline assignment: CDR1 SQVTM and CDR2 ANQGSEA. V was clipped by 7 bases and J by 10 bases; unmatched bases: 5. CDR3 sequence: CSAGGPAQYF. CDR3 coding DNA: TGCAGCGCAGGGGGACCCGCGCAGTATTTT.

As DNA, the CDR3 is TGTGCCAGCAGAAATCAAGGGGACACTGAAGCTTTCTTT. Protein product: CASRNQGDTEAFF. The chain has TRBV6-5 and TRBJ1-1, with TRBD1 as a possible D gene (5 bases). Germline V CDR1 and CDR2: MNHEY, SVGAGI. The length of the CDR3 is 13 residues. Trimming took 6 bases from V and 3 from J, leaving 11 bases between them.

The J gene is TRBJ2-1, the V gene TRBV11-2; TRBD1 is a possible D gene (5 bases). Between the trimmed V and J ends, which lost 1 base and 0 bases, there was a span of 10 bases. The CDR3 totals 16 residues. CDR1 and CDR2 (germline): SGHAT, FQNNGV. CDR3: CASSLGVGRSYNEQFF. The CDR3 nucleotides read TGTGCCAGCAGCTTAGGAGTGGGGCGCTCCTACAATGAGCAGTTCTTC.

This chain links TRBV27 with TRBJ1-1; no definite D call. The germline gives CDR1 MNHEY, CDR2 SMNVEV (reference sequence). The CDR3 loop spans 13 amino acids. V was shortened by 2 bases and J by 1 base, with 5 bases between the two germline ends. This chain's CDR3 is CASSLQGNTEAFF. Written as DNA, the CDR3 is TGTGCCAGCAGTTTACAAGGGAACACTGAAGCTTTCTTT.

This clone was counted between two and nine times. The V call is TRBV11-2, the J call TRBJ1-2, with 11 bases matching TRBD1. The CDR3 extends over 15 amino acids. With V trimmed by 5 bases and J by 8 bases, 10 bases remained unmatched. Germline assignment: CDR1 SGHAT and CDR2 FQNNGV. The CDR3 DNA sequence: TGTGCCAGCAGCCTACTGGACAGGGGGCTAGGAGGCTACACCTTC. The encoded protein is CASSLLDRGLGGYTF.

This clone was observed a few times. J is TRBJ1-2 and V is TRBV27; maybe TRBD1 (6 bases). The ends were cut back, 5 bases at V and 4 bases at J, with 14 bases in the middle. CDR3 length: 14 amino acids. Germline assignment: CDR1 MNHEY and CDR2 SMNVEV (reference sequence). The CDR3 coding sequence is TGTGCCAGCAGTGTGGGGGCCCGGGGCTATGGCTACACCTTC. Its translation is CASSVGARGYGYTF.

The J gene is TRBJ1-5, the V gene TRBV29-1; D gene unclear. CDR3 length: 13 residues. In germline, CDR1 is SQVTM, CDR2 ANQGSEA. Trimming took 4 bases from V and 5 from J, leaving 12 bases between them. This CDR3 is CSVAEQQHQPQHF. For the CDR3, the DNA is TGCAGCGTTGCTGAACAGCAGCATCAGCCCCAGCATTTT.

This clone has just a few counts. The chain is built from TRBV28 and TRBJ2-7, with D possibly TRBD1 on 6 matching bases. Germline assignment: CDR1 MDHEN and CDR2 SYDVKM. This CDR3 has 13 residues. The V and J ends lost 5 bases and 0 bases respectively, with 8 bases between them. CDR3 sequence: CASSTGSSYEQYF. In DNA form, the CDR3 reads TGTGCCAGCAGTACAGGGAGCTCCTACGAGCAGTACTTC.